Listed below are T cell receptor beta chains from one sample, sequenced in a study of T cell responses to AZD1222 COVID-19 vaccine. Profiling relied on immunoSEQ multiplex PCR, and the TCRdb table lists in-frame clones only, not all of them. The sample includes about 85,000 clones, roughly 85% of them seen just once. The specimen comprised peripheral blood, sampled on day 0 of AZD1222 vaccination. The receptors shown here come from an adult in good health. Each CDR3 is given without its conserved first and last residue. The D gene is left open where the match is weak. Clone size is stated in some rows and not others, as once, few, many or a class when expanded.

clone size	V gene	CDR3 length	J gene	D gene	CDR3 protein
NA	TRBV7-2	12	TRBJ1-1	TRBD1	ASSEQGPNTEAF
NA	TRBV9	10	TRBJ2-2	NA	ASRRNTGELF
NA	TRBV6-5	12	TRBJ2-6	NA	ASIRETGANVLT
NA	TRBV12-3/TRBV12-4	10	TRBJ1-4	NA	ASTLTDEKLF
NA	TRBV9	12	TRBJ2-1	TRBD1	ASSPGQGYNEQF
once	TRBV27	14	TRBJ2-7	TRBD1	ASRFKPGQGQYEQY
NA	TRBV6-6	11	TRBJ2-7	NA	ASTSRGSYEQY
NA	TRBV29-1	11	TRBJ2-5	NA	SVEEGARQTQY
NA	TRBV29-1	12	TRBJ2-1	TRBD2	SGLAGEFYNEQF
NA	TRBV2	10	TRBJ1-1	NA	ASRKGLPEAF
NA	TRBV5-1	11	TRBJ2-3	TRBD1	ASGQGSTDTQY
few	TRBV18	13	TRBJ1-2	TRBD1	ASSPPVNRGYGYT
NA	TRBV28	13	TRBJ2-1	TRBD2	ASSSSSGSGNEQF
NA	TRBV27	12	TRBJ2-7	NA	ASSLSGQTYEQY
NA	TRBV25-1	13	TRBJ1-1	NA	ASSPGLGGDTEAF
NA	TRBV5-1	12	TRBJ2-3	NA	ATTPRPEADTQY